A selection of T cell receptor beta chains follows, all from one sample in a study of OX40 agonist ivuxolimab in advanced cancers. Only in-frame clones appear in the TCRdb table, and some are missing; sequencing was by immunoSEQ multiplex PCR. Of fewer than 80,000 clones listed, more than 75% are singletons. The material was CD4+ or CD8+ T cells sorted from blood, obtained in a trial of the OX40 agonist ivuxolimab. The receptor set was obtained from an adult with an advanced solid tumor such as melanoma, head and neck, liver or kidney cancer. CDR3s include the opening cysteine and the closing phenylalanine or tryptophan. A D gene is named only where the DNA matches it firmly. Not all rows give a size; the values are once, few, many and, for expanded clones, a class.

V gene,D gene,J gene,clone size,CDR3 DNA,CDR3 protein
TRBV29-1,-,TRBJ2-7,-,TGCAGCGTTGCCTCCCCCGGGGCGGTGCAGTACTTC,CSVASPGAVQYF
TRBV2,-,TRBJ2-3,few,TGTGCCGGACGCACCGCGACAACCCGAGATACGCAGTATTTT,CAGRTATTRDTQYF
TRBV5-1,TRBD1,TRBJ1-1,-,TGCGCCAGCAGCCAGAATCAGGGGGGATCTGAAGCTTTCTTT,CASSQNQGGSEAFF
TRBV7-9,TRBD1,TRBJ1-4,-,TGTGCCAGCAGCTTAGTGTGGGACAGAACTAATGAAAAACTGTTTTTT,CASSLVWDRTNEKLFF
TRBV19,TRBD2,TRBJ2-7,few,TGTGCCAGTAGTATAGCGAGTCTAGCGGGGCCCTACGAGCAGTACTTC,CASSIASLAGPYEQYF
TRBV5-4,TRBD1,TRBJ2-5,-,TGTGCCAGCAGCACGACAGGGGGACGAGAGACCCAGTACTTC,CASSTTGGRETQYF
TRBV27,-,TRBJ1-5,-,TGTGCCAGCAGTTTATCGAGCAATCAGCCCCAGCATTTT,CASSLSSNQPQHF
TRBV6-5,TRBD1,TRBJ1-5,-,TGTGCCAGCAGTTACTCTATGGGACAGGGAAGTCAGCCCCAGCATTTT,CASSYSMGQGSQPQHF
TRBV7-3,-,TRBJ1-3,-,TGTGCCAGCAGCTTAAACAGGGCGAGTGGAAACACCATATATTTT,CASSLNRASGNTIYF
TRBV18,TRBD1,TRBJ1-1,once,TGTGCCAGCTCACGGATTATACAGGGGCCAAACACTGAAGCTTTCTTT,CASSRIIQGPNTEAFF
TRBV19,TRBD1,TRBJ1-6,-,TGTGCCAGTAGTACCCGGACAGGGAGGAATTCACCCCTCCACTTT,CASSTRTGRNSPLHF
TRBV28,-,TRBJ1-5,-,TGTGCCAGCAGTAGACAGGCCGATCAGCCCCAGCATTTT,CASSRQADQPQHF
TRBV6-1,TRBD1,TRBJ1-2,-,TGTGCCAGCATGGGGACAGGGGGCGATGGCTACACCTTC,CASMGTGGDGYTF
TRBV7-2,-,TRBJ1-4,once,TGTGCCAGCAGCTTATCTGCAACTAATGAAAAACTGTTTTTT,CASSLSATNEKLFF
TRBV30,-,TRBJ2-5,-,TGTGCCTGGAGTGGGCAAGAGACCCAGTACTTC,CAWSGQETQYF
TRBV7-2,TRBD1,TRBJ1-2,-,TGTGCCAGCAGCTTAAAAAAGGGGGCCCTCCTAGAGGGCTACACCTTC,CASSLKKGALLEGYTF
TRBV5-1,-,TRBJ1-2,-,TGCGCCAGCAGCCCGACGACGGTGGGCTATGGCTACACTTTC,CASSPTTVGYGYTF
TRBV6-1,-,TRBJ1-1,-,TGTGCCAGCAGTCGGACGGTGAACACTGAAGCTTTCTTT,CASSRTVNTEAFF
TRBV15,TRBD1,TRBJ2-7,-,TGTGCCACCAGCGGGACAGGGGGCGCCGCGGCGGACGAGCAGTACTTC,CATSGTGGAAADEQYF
TRBV5-5,-,TRBJ1-2,-,TGTGCCAGCAGCTCCACCGACAGGAACTATGGCTACACCTTC,CASSSTDRNYGYTF
TRBV2,TRBD1,TRBJ2-5,-,TGTGCCACCACCGGGACAGGGGAGACCCAGTACTTC,CATTGTGETQYF
TRBV7-3,TRBD1,TRBJ2-2,-,TGTGCCAGCAGCCTAGACAGGGGCACCGGGGAGCTGTTTTTT,CASSLDRGTGELFF